This T cell receptor beta chain came from a study of control samples from healthy donors and cancer patients. CDR1 is SGHNT and CDR2 is YYREEE in the germline V gene (reference sequence). The CDR3 loop spans 14 amino acids. With 6 bases removed from V and 5 bases from J, the gap between germline ends came to 17 bases. Sequencing was performed with immunoSEQ multiplex PCR; in TCRdb, only in-frame clones are kept and a portion is missing. The sample consists of more than 95,000 clones, over 75% of them appearing once. The gene calls are TRBV5-4 and TRBJ2-5; possibly TRBD2 for D (5 bases). The source is a man aged 40-49 years in good health. Sequencing input: blood. CDR3 residues: CASTTWRSRETQYF. Written as DNA, the CDR3 is TGTGCCAGCACCACTTGGAGGTCACGGGAGACCCAGTACTTC.